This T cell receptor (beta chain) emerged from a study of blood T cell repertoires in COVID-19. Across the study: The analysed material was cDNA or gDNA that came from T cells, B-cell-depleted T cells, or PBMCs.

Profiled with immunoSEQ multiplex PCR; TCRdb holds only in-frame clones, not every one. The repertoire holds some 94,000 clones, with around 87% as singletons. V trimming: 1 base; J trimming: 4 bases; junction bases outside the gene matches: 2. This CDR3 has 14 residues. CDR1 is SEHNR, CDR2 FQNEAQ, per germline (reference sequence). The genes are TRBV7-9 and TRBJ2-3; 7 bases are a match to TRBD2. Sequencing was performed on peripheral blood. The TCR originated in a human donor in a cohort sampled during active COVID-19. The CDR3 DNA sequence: TGTGCCAGCAGCTTAGGACTAGCCGCAGATACGCAGTATTTT. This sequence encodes CASSLGLAADTQYF.